A single sample gave rise to the 32 T cell receptor beta chains below, sequenced in a study of blood T cell repertoires in COVID-19. Clones were read by immunoSEQ multiplex PCR, and TCRdb kept only the in-frame ones, dropping some. The sample contains approximately 140,000 clones, roughly 86% of which appear only once. Sequenced material: peripheral blood. These TCRs come from a human donor in a cohort sampled during active COVID-19.

This clone was picked up a small number of times. J is TRBJ1-1 and V is TRBV6-1; maybe TRBD1 (6 bases). The V gene's germline CDR1 is MNHNS and CDR2 SASEGT. The V gene lost 3 bases and the J gene lost 2 bases, with 16 bases spanning the gap. The CDR3 loop spans 16 amino acids. This chain's CDR3 is CASSDRGTLSNTEAFF. The CDR3 bases are TGTGCCAGCAGTGACAGGGGTACACTTTCTAACACTGAAGCTTTCTTT.

The chain uses TRBV4-2 and TRBJ2-2, with D hard to call. The V end lost 3 bases, the J end lost 0 bases, and 8 bases lay between the germline ends. Per the germline V gene, CDR1 is LGHNA and CDR2 is YNFKEQ. This CDR3 is built from 15 residues. CDR3 DNA: TGTGCCAGCAGCCAGGGCGCTTCGAACACCGGGGAGCTGTTTTTT. Translated: CASSQGASNTGELFF.

The chain combines TRBV28 with TRBJ1-2; the D gene is possibly TRBD1 (6 bases). V lost 5 bases and J lost 4, with 23 bases in between. Germline CDR1 reads MDHEN; CDR2 reads SYDVKM. The CDR3 is 17 amino acids. Here the CDR3 reads CASSPPGIGGGIYGYTF. CDR3 DNA: TGTGCCAGCAGTCCCCCGGGGATAGGGGGGGGTATCTATGGCTACACCTTC.

The V call is TRBV12-5, the J call TRBJ2-1, with TRBD2 matching 8 bases. The J segment lost 1 base and the V segment lost 8 bases, leaving 10 bases of the junction unmatched. Germline assignment: CDR1 LGHNT and CDR2 FRNRAP. The CDR3 has 16 residues. The CDR3 reads CASSTGGPRSYNEQFF. CDR3 coding DNA: TGTGCTAGTAGTACGGGGGGGCCCCGTTCCTACAATGAGCAGTTCTTC.

This chain joins TRBV24-1 and TRBJ2-3, with a possible D match to TRBD2 (6 bases). Germline V gene sequence: CDR1 KGHDR, CDR2 SFDVKD. The CDR3 is made up of 16 amino acids. Trimming cost V 1 base and J 5 bases, with 15 bases left between them. In DNA, the CDR3 is TGTGCCACCAGTGATTTAGGGCGGGGCGGGGTAGATACGCAGTATTTT. Its protein is CATSDLGRGGVDTQYF.

The chain joins TRBV9 to TRBJ1-6, with TRBD1 matching over 10 bases. With 3 bases clipped from V and 6 bases from J, the junction kept 3 bases outside the gene matches. The CDR3 has 15 residues. The germline CDR1 and CDR2 sequences are SGDLS and YYNGEE. The CDR3 DNA follows: TGTGCCAGCAGCGGGACAGGGGGATCTAATTCACCCCTCCACTTT. It encodes CASSGTGGSNSPLHF.

V gene TRBV5-1 combines with J gene TRBJ2-7, with TRBD2 matching 7 bases. The CDR3 is made up of 14 amino acids. Germline V gene lookup returns CDR1 SGHRS and CDR2 YFSETQ. V trimming: 4 bases; J trimming: 1 base; junction bases outside the gene matches: 5. Here the CDR3 reads CASSQLAQSYEQYF. As DNA, the CDR3 is TGCGCCAGCAGCCAACTAGCGCAATCCTACGAGCAGTACTTC.

The chain uses TRBV9 and TRBJ2-3; a weak D match, TRBD2 (5 bases). Germline CDR1 SGDLS, CDR2 YYNGEE. The length of the CDR3 is 15 residues. V lost 1 base and J 6 bases, leaving 15 bases between the germline ends. The CDR3 DNA is TGTGCCAGCAGCGTACTAGCCGCCCCAACCGATACGCAGTATTTT. Residues: CASSVLAAPTDTQYF. Filled out from reference TRBV9 and TRBJ2-3, the complete variable domain reads DSGVTQTPKHLITATGQRVTLRCSPRSGDLSVYWYQQSLDQGLQFLIQYYNGEERAKGNILERFSAQQFPDLHSELNLSSLELGDSALYFCASSVLAAPTDTQYFGPGTRLTVL.

This clone was seen once. The chain couples TRBV20-1 to TRBJ2-2; 11 bases are shared with TRBD2. The CDR3 has 16 amino acids. V lost 3 bases, J lost 0 bases, and 3 bases stayed unmatched. Germline CDR1 and CDR2: DFQATT and SNEGSKA (reference sequence). CDR3 DNA sequence: TGCAGTGCTAGTCCTAGCGGGGGGTCGAACACCGGGGAGCTGTTTTTT. Protein sequence: CSASPSGGSNTGELFF.

The chain combines TRBV3-1 (or the pseudogene TRBV3-2) with TRBJ1-5; 7 nucleotides match TRBD1. In germline, CDR1 is LGHDT, CDR2 YNNKEL (reference sequence). This CDR3 has 14 amino acids. The V segment lost 6 bases and the J segment 6 bases; nucleotides outside the gene matches: 8. The CDR3 region is CASRETGFGQPQHF. CDR3 coding DNA: TGTGCCAGCAGAGAGACAGGGTTCGGTCAGCCCCAGCATTTT.

This rearrangement joins TRBV21-1 to TRBJ2-3; TRBD1 was called by the table and not checked on the DNA. TRBV21-1 is flagged as a pseudogene. There are 14 residues in the CDR3. The CDR3 DNA follows: TGTGCCAGCAGCAAGATCCTAGGGGGAGATACGCAGTATTTT. Its translation is CASSKILGGDTQYF.

This chain joins TRBV7-3 and TRBJ2-3; 15 bases agree with TRBD2. V shed 4 bases and J 6 bases; nucleotides not matched to a gene: 11. There are 18 residues in the CDR3. Germline CDR1 and CDR2: SGHTA and FQGTGA. DNA of the CDR3: TGTGCCAGCAGCTCCGAACGGACTAGCGGGGGGGCAGCCGATACGCAGTATTTT. It encodes CASSSERTSGGAADTQYF.

The gene calls are TRBV9 and TRBJ2-1; D not resolved. The CDR3 length is 15 residues. Between the trimmed V and J ends, which lost 4 bases and 5 bases, there was a span of 16 bases. Germline V gene data show CDR1 as SGDLS and CDR2 as YYNGEE. The DNA for the CDR3 is TGTGCCAGCAGCTCCACCCCGACGGGTCACAATGAGCAGTTCTTC. This gives the protein CASSSTPTGHNEQFF.

This sequence joins TRBV3-1 (or the pseudogene TRBV3-2) and TRBJ1-6; D gene unclear. The V gene lost 4 bases and the J gene lost 10 bases, with 14 bases spanning the gap. Germline values: CDR1 LGHDT, CDR2 YNNKEL (reference sequence). The CDR3 spans 14 residues. The CDR3 DNA reads TGTGCCAGCAGCCCCACGGGAAGACACTCACCCCTCCACTTT. Protein product: CASSPTGRHSPLHF.

The CDR3 DNA reads TGCGCCAGCAGCTTGGCCCCACAGGGGGCCACACAAGAGACCCAGTACTTC. The encoded protein is CASSLAPQGATQETQYF. The V gene is TRBV5-1, the J gene TRBJ2-5; 9 bases map to TRBD1. CDR1 is SGHRS, CDR2 YFSETQ, per germline. Losses at the gene ends were 0 bases for V and 2 bases for J; bases not matched to a gene: 8. The CDR3 sequence is 17 residues long.

In its sample, this clone was seen once. The rearrangement uses TRBV6-6 and TRBJ2-7; D may be TRBD1 (5 bases). Germline V lookup: CDR1 MNHNY, CDR2 SVGAGI (reference sequence). V was pared by 0 bases and J by 6 bases, with 15 bases between. The CDR3 runs to 15 residues. CDR3 residues: CASSYSHRRLFEQYF. The CDR3 coding sequence is TGTGCCAGCAGTTACTCGCACAGGCGATTATTCGAGCAGTACTTC.

The rearrangement uses TRBV6-1 and TRBJ1-1; D might be TRBD1 (6 bases). The germline gives CDR1 MNHNS, CDR2 SASEGT. The CDR3 has 15 amino acids. V dropped 2 bases and J dropped 2 bases, with 12 bases sitting between them. CDR3 sequence: CASSERSRGNTEAFF. The DNA of the CDR3 is TGTGCCAGCAGTGAACGGTCCAGGGGCAACACTGAAGCTTTCTTT.

This chain connects TRBV18 to TRBJ1-1, with no clear D. Trimming stripped 6 bases from V and 7 bases from J, with 9 bases between. The CDR3 totals 11 residues. In germline, CDR1 is KGHSH, CDR2 LQKENI. The CDR3 sequence: CASSEGDEAFF. The CDR3 DNA reads as TGTGCCAGCTCCGAGGGAGATGAAGCTTTCTTT.

This clone was seen a few times. This rearrangement joins TRBV2 to TRBJ1-5, with 8 bases that match TRBD1. V was clipped by 5 bases and J by 5 bases; unmatched bases: 5. The germline gives CDR1 SNHLY, CDR2 FYNNEI. The length of the CDR3 is 14 residues. CDR3 sequence (DNA): TGTGCCAGCAGTCGCCAGGGGGCTGATCAGCCCCAGCATTTT. It translates to CASSRQGADQPQHF.

This clone showed up just once. The gene calls are TRBV27 and TRBJ2-2; the D gene is possibly TRBD1 (6 bases). Germline V CDR1 and CDR2: MNHEY, SMNVEV (reference sequence). CDR3 size: 14 residues. The V gene lost 7 bases and the J gene lost 5 bases, with 14 bases spanning the gap. The CDR3 region is CASTGTSGTGELFF. The CDR3 bases are TGTGCCAGCACCGGGACATCGGGAACCGGGGAGCTGTTTTTT.

The rearrangement joins TRBV18 to TRBJ2-2; 7 bases agree with TRBD1. CDR1 is KGHSH, CDR2 LQKENI, per germline. This CDR3 is 14 amino acids long. Losses at the gene ends were 3 bases for V and 7 bases for J; bases not matched to a gene: 5. The CDR3 nucleotides are TGTGCCAGCTCACCGGACAGGACGATCGGGGAGCTGTTTTTT. This translates into CASSPDRTIGELFF. Looking up the rest from reference TRBV18 and TRBJ2-2 gives the full variable domain: NAGVMQNPRHLVRRRGQEARLRCSPMKGHSHVYWYRQLPEEGLKFMVYLQKENIIDESGMPKERFSAEFPKEGPSILRIQQVVRGDSAAYFCASSPDRTIGELFFGEGSRLTVL.

The CDR3 DNA reads as TGTGCCAGCAGTTTTACGAACACCGGGGAGCTGTTTTTT. Its protein product is CASSFTNTGELFF. The chain couples TRBV12-3 or TRBV12-4 to TRBJ2-2; D ambiguous. Deletions cut 3 bases from V and 0 bases from J, with 2 bases between. The CDR3 runs 13 residues.

The chain couples TRBV6-1 to TRBJ2-5; 10 nucleotides match TRBD2. V lost 1 base, J lost 5 bases, and 16 bases stayed unmatched. CDR1 is MNHNS, CDR2 SASEGT, per germline. This CDR3 is built from 19 residues. CDR3 loop: CASSEEGKTSGGARETQYF. The CDR3 DNA follows: TGTGCCAGCAGTGAAGAGGGGAAGACGAGCGGGGGGGCCCGGGAGACCCAGTACTTC.

This sequence joins TRBV7-6 and TRBJ1-4; no reliable D call. The V and J ends lost 5 bases and 3 bases respectively, with 13 bases between them. The CDR3 sequence is 15 residues long. From germline, CDR1 is SGHVS and CDR2 FNYEAQ. The CDR3 DNA sequence: TGTGCCAGCAGCGGCTTGGCCAGGCCTAATGAAAAACTGTTTTTT. Translating gives CASSGLARPNEKLFF.

The chain is built from TRBV7-2 and TRBJ2-7; 11 nucleotides line up with TRBD1. Germline-derived CDR1 and CDR2 are SGHTA and FQGNSA. V was clipped by 4 bases and J by 2 bases; unmatched bases: 4. The CDR3 has 15 amino acids. The CDR3: CASSWDRGRAYEQYF. As DNA, the CDR3 is TGTGCCAGCAGCTGGGACAGGGGGAGAGCCTACGAGCAGTACTTC.

The chain is built from TRBV7-9 and TRBJ2-5; 7 nucleotides line up with TRBD2. Trimming at V came to 5 bases and at J to 4 bases, leaving 13 bases not matched to a gene. This CDR3 contains 16 residues. CDR1 and CDR2 from the germline V gene are SEHNR and FQNEAQ (reference sequence). As DNA, the CDR3 is TGTGCCAGCAGCCGCCAAGGCACTAGCGTAGGAGAGACCCAGTACTTC. Amino acids: CASSRQGTSVGETQYF.

This chain uses TRBV28 with TRBJ2-7; TRBD1 aligns across 9 bases. J was trimmed by 6 bases and V by 6 bases; bases with no gene match: 12. Germline values: CDR1 MDHEN, CDR2 SYDVKM. The CDR3 is 15 residues long. The CDR3 DNA is TGTGCCAGCAGACTCACACAGGGGGCGCGGGGCGAGCAGTACTTC. It is translated as CASRLTQGARGEQYF. The whole variable domain, remainder taken from reference TRBV28 and TRBJ2-7, is DVKVTQSSRYLVKRTGEKVFLECVQDMDHENMFWYRQDPGLGLRLIYFSYDVKMKEKGDIPEGYSVSREKKERFSLILESASTNQTSMYLCASRLTQGARGEQYFGPGTRLTVT.

This clone appeared a few times. The chain links TRBV2 to TRBJ2-2; 7 bases align to TRBD2. The CDR3 length is 14 residues. With V trimmed by 6 bases and J by 4 bases, 5 bases remained unmatched. The V gene's germline CDR1 is SNHLY and CDR2 FYNNEI. CDR3 in amino acids: CASRAGAVTGELFF. DNA for the CDR3: TGTGCCAGCAGGGCGGGAGCGGTCACCGGGGAGCTGTTTTTT.

The rearrangement joins TRBV5-1 to TRBJ1-2, with 9 bases lining up with TRBD1. CDR1 is SGHRS, CDR2 YFSETQ, per germline. The CDR3 sequence is 15 residues long. J gave up 0 bases and V 4 bases, and 4 bases lay outside the gene matches. CDR3 DNA sequence: TGCGCCAGCAGCGGCGGGACAGGGCCTAACTATGGCTACACCTTC. Amino acid sequence: CASSGGTGPNYGYTF.

The chain carries TRBV5-4 and TRBJ2-1; perhaps TRBD2 as D (5 bases). V was pared by 4 bases and J by 11 bases, with 19 bases between. From germline, CDR1 is SGHNT and CDR2 YYREEE (reference sequence). The CDR3 is 14 residues long. The CDR3, as DNA: TGTGCCAGCAGCCCAGAAAGTCAGGACTCCCAGCAGTTCTTC. Amino acid sequence: CASSPESQDSQQFF. The whole variable domain, remainder taken from reference TRBV5-4 and TRBJ2-1, is ETGVTQSPTHLIKTRGQQVTLRCSSQSGHNTVSWYQQALGQGPQFIFQYYREEENGRGNFPPRFSGLQFPNYSSELNVNALELDDSALYLCASSPESQDSQQFFGPGTRLTVL.

This clone has a handful of counts. The genes are TRBV24-1 and TRBJ2-2; TRBD2 aligns across 13 bases. The CDR3 has 13 amino acids. The V and J ends lost 6 bases and 13 bases, in that order; junction bases with no gene match: 4. Germline V gene lookup returns CDR1 KGHDR and CDR2 SFDVKD. The CDR3 spells CATSRTSGSRLFF. CDR3 bases: TGTGCCACCAGTAGGACTAGCGGGAGTCGGCTGTTTTTT.

This clone was recorded once. The chain employs TRBV7-9 and TRBJ2-3, with 9 bases fitting TRBD1. Germline V lookup: CDR1 SEHNR, CDR2 FQNEAQ (reference sequence). J gave up 1 base and V 4 bases, and 3 bases lay outside the gene matches. This CDR3 is 15 amino acids long. CDR3 in amino acids: CASSWRTGGTDTQYF. The CDR3 nucleotides are TGTGCCAGCAGCTGGAGGACAGGGGGCACAGATACGCAGTATTTT. Combining the CDR3 with reference TRBV7-9 and TRBJ2-3 gives the whole variable domain DTGVSQNPRHKITKRGQNVTFRCDPISEHNRLYWYRQTLGQGPEFLTYFQNEAQLEKSRLLSDRFSAERPKGSFSTLEIQRTEQGDSAMYLCASSWRTGGTDTQYFGPGTRLTVL.